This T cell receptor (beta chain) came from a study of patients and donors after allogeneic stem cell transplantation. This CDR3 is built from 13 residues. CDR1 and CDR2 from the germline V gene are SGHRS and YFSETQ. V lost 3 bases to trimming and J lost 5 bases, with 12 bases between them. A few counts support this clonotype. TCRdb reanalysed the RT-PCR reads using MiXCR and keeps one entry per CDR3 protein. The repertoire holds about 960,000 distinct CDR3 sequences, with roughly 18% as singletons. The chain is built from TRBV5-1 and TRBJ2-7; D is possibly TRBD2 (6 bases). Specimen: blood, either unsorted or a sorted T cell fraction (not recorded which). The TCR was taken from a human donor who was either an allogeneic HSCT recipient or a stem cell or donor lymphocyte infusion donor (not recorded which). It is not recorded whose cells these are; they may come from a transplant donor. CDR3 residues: CASSSTGLHEQYF. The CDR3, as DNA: TGCGCCAGCAGCTCCACGGGACTCCACGAGCAGTACTTC.